Listed below are T cell receptor beta chains from one sample, sequenced in a study of type 1 and type 2 diabetes patients. TCRdb re-derived calls from the multiplex PCR reads in MiXCR, one entry per CDR3 protein. This sample yields approximately 260,000 distinct CDR3 sequences, of which approximately 50% are seen a single time; around 13% belongs to the top ten. The source material was peripheral blood mononuclear cells (PBMCs). The origin of the receptors is a man aged 18 to 30 with type 2 diabetes. Each CDR3 is given with its conserved first and last residue. D genes are given only for firm matches. The size entry is marked missing in some rows and otherwise reads once, few, many or a size class.

D,V,size,J,CDR3,DNA
.,TRBV20-1,few,TRBJ2-3,CSAKERQPDTQYF,TGCAGTGCTAAGGAGCGGCAGCCAGATACGCAGTATTTT
.,TRBV30,.,TRBJ1-5,CAWTGGWRRNQPQHF,TGTGCCTGGACCGGAGGGTGGAGGAGGAATCAGCCCCAGCATTTT
.,TRBV20-1,.,TRBJ1-1,CSAKDGMNTEAFF,TGCAGTGCTAAGGACGGTATGAACACTGAAGCTTTCTTT
.,TRBV6-2/TRBV6-3,few,TRBJ1-2,CASSLSTGGYTF,TGTGCCAGCAGTTTATCGACAGGCGGCTACACCTTC
.,TRBV15,.,TRBJ2-6,CATSRPMGSQGSGSGANVLTF,TGTGCCACCAGCAGACCGATGGGGTCCCAGGGTTCCGGCTCTGGGGCCAACGTCCTGACTTTC
TRBD1,TRBV20-1,few,TRBJ2-7,CSATTGPWGEQYF,TGCAGTGCCACGACAGGGCCCTGGGGCGAGCAGTACTTC
.,TRBV28,few,TRBJ2-1,CASSFDGNNEQFF,TGTGCCAGCAGTTTTGACGGAAACAATGAGCAGTTCTTC
TRBD2,TRBV5-1,.,TRBJ2-1,CASSPTVRGGNEQFF,TGCGCCAGCAGCCCGACTGTGCGGGGGGGAAATGAGCAGTTCTTC
.,TRBV20-1,.,TRBJ2-7,CSASHSGLPLAYEQYF,TGCAGTGCTAGTCACAGCGGGCTCCCACTTGCCTACGAGCAGTACTTC
.,TRBV9,.,TRBJ1-6,CASSSSTVVGSPLHF,TGTGCCAGCAGCTCGTCCACAGTAGTTGGTTCACCCCTCCACTTT
.,TRBV20-1,few,TRBJ1-1,CSARAAPDPMNTEAFF,TGCAGTGCTAGGGCGGCCCCTGACCCAATGAACACTGAAGCTTTCTTT
.,TRBV7-3,few,TRBJ2-5,CASSSLGLRETQYF,TGTGCCAGCAGCTCATTGGGACTGCGAGAGACCCAGTACTTC
.,TRBV6-1,.,TRBJ2-5,CASSDGSAGTQYF,TGTGCCAGCAGTGATGGGAGTGCGGGGACCCAGTACTTC
.,TRBV9,.,TRBJ1-6,CASSGEPDSYNSPLHF,TGTGCCAGCAGCGGTGAACCCGACAGCTACAATTCACCCCTCCACTTT
.,TRBV10-1,.,TRBJ2-7,CASRTGSGNEQYF,TGCGCCAGCAGGACAGGGAGCGGGAACGAGCAGTACTTC
TRBD1,TRBV7-9,once,TRBJ1-1,CASSLRDRPDTEAFF,TGTGCCAGCAGCCTCCGGGACAGGCCTGACACTGAAGCTTTCTTT
.,TRBV10-3,.,TRBJ1-2,CAKRQSENYGYTF,TGTGCCAAAAGACAGTCCGAGAACTATGGCTACACCTTC
TRBD2,TRBV30,few,TRBJ2-1,CAWTSGPNEQFF,TGTGCCTGGACTAGCGGGCCCAATGAGCAGTTCTTC
.,TRBV7-2,few,TRBJ1-5,CASSLVPVTSSNQPQHF,TGTGCCAGCAGCTTAGTTCCAGTGACCTCTAGCAATCAGCCCCAGCATTTT
.,TRBV7-2,few,TRBJ2-1,CASSLVPPPPTNEQFF,TGTGCCAGCAGCTTAGTTCCGCCCCCCCCGACCAATGAGCAGTTCTTC
.,TRBV4-3,.,TRBJ2-5,CASSFSNVGTQYF,TGCGCCAGCAGTTTTTCTAACGTGGGGACCCAGTACTTC
TRBD2,TRBV7-9,few,TRBJ2-5,CASSYPSGGQETQYF,TGTGCCAGCAGCTATCCTAGCGGGGGCCAAGAGACCCAGTACTTC
.,TRBV28,few,TRBJ2-3,CASIGNTDTQYF,TGTGCCAGCATCGGAAACACAGATACGCAGTATTTT
.,TRBV5-6,.,TRBJ2-3,CASSVGLEGLTDTQYF,TGTGCCAGCAGCGTAGGCCTTGAGGGCCTCACAGATACGCAGTATTTT
.,TRBV5-1,.,TRBJ1-1,CASSPWDGRTEAFF,TGCGCCAGCAGCCCTTGGGACGGGCGGACTGAAGCTTTCTTT
.,TRBV19,.,TRBJ2-1,CASSNLLGNEQFF,TGTGCCAGTAGTAACCTCCTCGGGAATGAGCAGTTCTTC
.,TRBV20-1,few,TRBJ1-5,CSARGDPGPQHF,TGCAGTGCTAGGGGGGATCCCGGGCCCCAGCATTTT
.,TRBV9,.,TRBJ2-1,CASSQLQTNEQFF,TGTGCCAGCAGCCAACTACAAACCAATGAGCAGTTCTTC
.,TRBV7-3,once,TRBJ2-6,CASINGGPGANVLTF,TGTGCCAGCATCAACGGGGGCCCTGGGGCCAACGTCCTGACTTTC
.,TRBV28,.,TRBJ1-6,CASSSSGLNSPLHF,TGTGCCAGCAGTAGTTCAGGGCTGAATTCACCCCTCCACTTT
TRBD1,TRBV19,few,TRBJ1-1,CASSYRGRNTEAFF,TGTGCCAGTAGCTACAGGGGGAGGAACACTGAAGCTTTCTTT
TRBD2,TRBV12-3/TRBV12-4,.,TRBJ2-7,CASSSSGHKPYEQYF,TGTGCCAGCAGTTCTAGCGGCCATAAGCCCTACGAGCAGTACTTC
TRBD2,TRBV30,.,TRBJ2-1,CAWSVVASGSYEQFF,TGTGCCTGGAGTGTAGTGGCTAGCGGGAGTTATGAGCAGTTCTTC
TRBD1,TRBV12-3/TRBV12-4,.,TRBJ2-7,CASSLEYRGEQYF,TGTGCCAGCAGTCTAGAATACAGGGGTGAGCAGTACTTC